Shown below are 31 T cell receptor beta chains from a single sample sequenced in a study of T cell responses to AZD1222 COVID-19 vaccine. Assay: immunoSEQ multiplex PCR; the TCRdb copy retains only in-frame clones and omits some. The sample lists 200,000 or so clones, about nine tenths seen once, with approximately 2.5% in the top ten. The input for sequencing was peripheral blood, taken on day 0 of MenACWY control vaccination. The receptors were sampled from an adult in good health.

The chain employs TRBV7-9 and TRBJ1-3; the match to TRBD1 covers 7 bases. With 5 bases clipped from V and 14 bases from J, the junction kept 18 bases outside the gene matches. The CDR3 has 15 amino acids. Germline V gives CDR1 SEHNR, CDR2 FQNEAQ (reference sequence). The CDR3 DNA is TGTGCCAGCAGCCCAATGACGGGCCCAGGGGACAGCGTATATTTT. It specifies CASSPMTGPGDSVYF. Using reference TRBV7-9 and TRBJ1-3 for the parts outside the CDR3, the full variable domain is DTGVSQNPRHKITKRGQNVTFRCDPISEHNRLYWYRQTLGQGPEFLTYFQNEAQLEKSRLLSDRFSAERPKGSFSTLEIQRTEQGDSAMYLCASSPMTGPGDSVYFGEGSWLTVV.

This rearrangement joins TRBV11-2 to TRBJ2-1; the match to TRBD1 covers 7 bases. The CDR3 is 13 amino acids. The J segment lost 5 bases and the V segment lost 3 bases, leaving 1 base of the junction unmatched. CDR1 and CDR2 from the germline V gene are SGHAT and FQNNGV. The CDR3 spells CASSFDRDNEQFF. The CDR3 coding sequence is TGTGCCAGCAGCTTTGACAGGGACAATGAGCAGTTCTTC.

V gene TRBV19 combines with J gene TRBJ2-7; 11 bases are shared with TRBD2. CDR1 LNHDA and CDR2 SQIVND come from the germline V gene (reference sequence). The CDR3 covers 15 residues. The ends lost 10 bases at V and 2 bases at J; junction bases unmatched: 10. CDR3: CATRSGTSGTYEQYF. The CDR3, as DNA: TGTGCCACCAGATCCGGGACTAGCGGAACCTACGAGCAGTACTTC.

This chain connects TRBV9 to TRBJ1-2; D remains unclear. Per germline, CDR1 SGDLS and CDR2 YYNGEE. Trimming cost V 0 bases and J 3 bases, with 6 bases left between them. The CDR3 spans 13 residues. CDR3 residues: CASSVAMDYGYTF. In DNA, the CDR3 is TGTGCCAGCAGCGTAGCCATGGACTATGGCTACACCTTC.

This chain uses TRBV18 with TRBJ2-1; D gene uncertain. CDR1 KGHSH and CDR2 LQKENI come from the germline V gene. Trimming left V 6 bases short and J 10 bases short, with 10 bases between. The CDR3 is made up of 11 amino acids. This chain's CDR3 is CASSRQGEQFF. CDR3 coding DNA: TGTGCCAGCTCCCGCCAAGGGGAGCAGTTCTTC.

The V and J genes are TRBV4-3 and TRBJ2-3; D is uncertain. V shed 0 bases and J shed 3 bases, with 4 bases lying between them. The CDR3 loop spans 13 amino acids. Germline assignment: CDR1 LGHNA and CDR2 YSLEER. The CDR3 coding sequence is TGCGCCAGCAGCCAAGATCATACAGATACGCAGTATTTT. This encodes CASSQDHTDTQYF.

A word on this clone: In the same sample, other DNA sequences code for this CDR3. This chain uses TRBV2 with TRBJ1-6; TRBD1 agrees at 8 bases. The V gene end was trimmed by 8 bases and the J gene end by 7 bases; junction bases not matched to a gene: 1. The germline gives CDR1 SNHLY, CDR2 FYNNEI. There are 12 residues in the CDR3. CDR3 DNA sequence: TGTGCCAGCCGACAGGGGAATTCACCCCTCCACTTT. This translates into CASRQGNSPLHF.

The chain employs TRBV7-3 and TRBJ2-3; D ambiguous. V was trimmed by 1 base and J by 5 bases, leaving 7 bases between them. Germline V gives CDR1 SGHTA, CDR2 FQGTGA. This CDR3 contains 13 residues. The CDR3 protein is CASSLNTLDTQYF. The CDR3 DNA sequence: TGTGCCAGCAGCTTAAATACGTTAGATACGCAGTATTTT. The whole variable domain, remainder taken from reference TRBV7-3 and TRBJ2-3, is GAGVSQTPSNKVTEKGKYVELRCDPISGHTALYWYRQSLGQGPEFLIYFQGTGAADDSGLPNDRFFAVRPEGSVSTLKIQRTERGDSAVYLCASSLNTLDTQYFGPGTRLTVL.

The V gene is TRBV3-1 (or the pseudogene TRBV3-2), the J gene TRBJ2-5; 13 bases map to TRBD2. V was clipped by 4 bases and J by 4 bases; unmatched bases: 6. The germline V gene encodes CDR1 LGHDT and CDR2 YNNKEL (reference sequence). This CDR3 has 16 amino acids. The chain's CDR3 is CASSRGLAGAAETQYF. CDR3 coding DNA: TGTGCCAGCAGCCGCGGACTAGCGGGAGCAGCAGAGACCCAGTACTTC.

A single count supports this clone. J is TRBJ1-1 and V is TRBV12-3 or TRBV12-4; 7 bases map to TRBD1. The ends lost 4 bases at V and 5 bases at J; junction bases unmatched: 4. CDR3 length: 13 amino acids. This chain's CDR3 is CASSSPQGTEAFF. The CDR3 DNA reads as TGTGCCAGCAGTTCTCCACAGGGGACTGAAGCTTTCTTT.

This chain joins TRBV20-1 and TRBJ1-5, with 7 bases matching TRBD1. This CDR3 is built from 15 residues. The ends lost 6 bases at V and 1 base at J; junction bases unmatched: 9. From germline, CDR1 is DFQATT and CDR2 SNEGSKA (reference sequence). CDR3 nucleotide sequence: TGCAGTGCAAGTCCCGGGACAGCCAGCAATCAGCCCCAGCATTTT. Translation gives CSASPGTASNQPQHF.

This sequence joins TRBV28 and TRBJ2-1; maybe TRBD2 (6 bases). The V end was cut by 6 bases, the J end by 8 bases, with 20 bases between. From germline, CDR1 is MDHEN and CDR2 SYDVKM. The CDR3 is 15 amino acids. CDR3 in DNA: TGTGCCAGCAGCAATACTAGCCCCGGGAGCGATGAGCAGTTCTTC. Its protein is CASSNTSPGSDEQFF.

V gene TRBV24-1 combines with J gene TRBJ2-5; D call uncertain. Germline V gene lookup returns CDR1 KGHDR and CDR2 SFDVKD. There are 17 residues in the CDR3. V lost 3 bases to trimming and J lost 5 bases, with 21 bases between them. In nucleotides, the CDR3 is TGTGCCACCAGTGATCCAAAGTCCGGGTTGAATGAGGAGACCCAGTACTTC. Amino acid sequence: CATSDPKSGLNEETQYF.

The chain uses TRBV6-5 and TRBJ1-1; 10 bases agree with TRBD1. V lost 7 bases to trimming and J lost 5 bases; unmatched junction nucleotides: 7. This CDR3 comprises 14 residues. Germline V gene data show CDR1 as MNHEY and CDR2 as SVGAGI. The CDR3 region has the DNA TGTGCCAGCATGCGGGACAGGGGTGGGACTGAAGCTTTCTTT. Translating it yields CASMRDRGGTEAFF.

The chain recombines TRBV5-1 with TRBJ2-3; tentative D call: TRBD1 (5 bases). The length of the CDR3 is 15 residues. Trimming took 1 base from V and 6 from J, leaving 15 bases between them. Germline V gives CDR1 SGHRS, CDR2 YFSETQ. The CDR3 region has the DNA TGCGCCAGCAGCTTGAACGCAGGGTCTTTGGATACGCAGTATTTT. Translation gives CASSLNAGSLDTQYF. Variable domain in full (rest from reference TRBV5-1 and TRBJ2-3): KAGVTQTPRYLIKTRGQQVTLSCSPISGHRSVSWYQQTPGQGLQFLFEYFSETQRNKGNFPGRFSGRQFSNSRSEMNVSTLELGDSALYLCASSLNAGSLDTQYFGPGTRLTVL.

This chain joins TRBV6-2 or TRBV6-3 and TRBJ2-3; 16 nucleotides match TRBD2. The V gene's germline CDR1 is MNHEY and CDR2 SVGEGT. V shed 0 bases and J 1 base; nucleotides not matched to a gene: 7. The CDR3 has 20 amino acids. The CDR3 DNA reads as TGTGCCAGCAGTTACTCGACTGGGACTAGCGGGAGGGCAGGCACAGATACGCAGTATTTT. Amino acids: CASSYSTGTSGRAGTDTQYF.

The chain is built from TRBV9 and TRBJ2-5; 10 nucleotides match TRBD2. The germline V gene has CDR1 SGDLS and CDR2 YYNGEE. The V gene end was trimmed by 0 bases and the J gene end by 4 bases; junction bases not matched to a gene: 6. This CDR3 contains 16 residues. CDR3 in amino acids: CASSVGALAGGETQYF. CDR3 in DNA: TGTGCCAGCAGCGTAGGCGCTTTAGCGGGAGGAGAGACCCAGTACTTC. Based on the CDR3 plus reference TRBV9 and TRBJ2-5, the full variable domain is DSGVTQTPKHLITATGQRVTLRCSPRSGDLSVYWYQQSLDQGLQFLIQYYNGEERAKGNILERFSAQQFPDLHSELNLSSLELGDSALYFCASSVGALAGGETQYFGPGTRLLVL.

This clone was recorded once. This chain connects TRBV7-3 to TRBJ2-6, with 7 bases identical to TRBD1. Germline V gene lookup returns CDR1 SGHTA and CDR2 FQGTGA. This CDR3 comprises 18 residues. V shed 5 bases, J shed 12 bases, and the junction held 22 bases outside the gene matches. The CDR3 DNA is TGTGCCAGCAGCCCGCCGCCAAGGGCAGGGGGAAGGTTCGGCGTCCTGACTTTC. Its translation is CASSPPPRAGGRFGVLTF.

This clone was observed a single time. The chain couples TRBV28 to TRBJ2-7; a weak D match, TRBD2 (6 bases). V was pared by 7 bases and J by 0 bases, with 10 bases between. CDR3 length: 13 amino acids. CDR1 is MDHEN and CDR2 is SYDVKM in the germline V gene. The CDR3 region has the DNA TGTGCCAGCATAGGGACTCACTCCTACGAGCAGTACTTC. Its protein product is CASIGTHSYEQYF.

The CDR3 sequence: CASSRDISGANVLTF. The CDR3 region has the DNA TGTGCCAGCAGCCGAGACATCTCTGGGGCCAACGTCCTGACTTTC. The chain couples TRBV14 to TRBJ2-6; D gene uncertain. This CDR3 comprises 15 residues. The germline V gene encodes CDR1 SGHDN and CDR2 FVKESK. The V end lost 4 bases, the J end lost 0 bases, and 7 bases lay between the germline ends. The entire variable domain, with the rest obtained from reference TRBV14 and TRBJ2-6, is as follows: EAGVTQFPSHSVIEKGQTVTLRCDPISGHDNLYWYRRVMGKEIKFLLHFVKESKQDESGMPNNRFLAERTGGTYSTLKVQPAELEDSGVYFCASSRDISGANVLTFGAGSRLTVL.

The V and J genes are TRBV6-5 and TRBJ1-1; a weak D match, TRBD1 (5 bases). CDR1 and CDR2 (germline): MNHEY, SVGAGI. The V end lost 9 bases, the J end lost 6 bases, and 20 bases lay between the germline ends. The CDR3 consists of 14 residues. CDR3 bases: TGTGCCAGTCGTTTCAGCAGGGATTTCCCTGAAGCTTTCTTT. Its protein is CASRFSRDFPEAFF.

J is TRBJ1-1 and V is TRBV13; the D is unclear. The V gene's germline CDR1 is PRHDT and CDR2 FYEKMQ (reference sequence). Trimming removed 8 bases at V and 1 base at J, with 11 bases between. The CDR3 has 13 residues. The CDR3 DNA sequence: TGTGCCAGCGGAAGGATCAAGAACACTGAAGCTTTCTTT. Translating it yields CASGRIKNTEAFF.

The rearrangement joins TRBV4-2 to TRBJ2-1, with 7 bases lining up with TRBD2. Germline V lookup: CDR1 LGHNA, CDR2 YNFKEQ. With 1 base clipped from V and 7 bases from J, the junction kept 13 bases outside the gene matches. CDR3 length: 17 amino acids. CDR3 coding DNA: TGTGCCAGCAGCCAAGTGGGTTCTCGCGGGAGTGGTAATGAGCAGTTCTTC. Amino acid sequence: CASSQVGSRGSGNEQFF.

This clone was seen once. The V gene is TRBV7-8, the J gene TRBJ2-6; unclear D gene. Trimming removed 0 bases from V and 0 bases from J, with 3 bases in between. The CDR3 sequence is 15 residues long. The V gene's germline CDR1 is SGHVS and CDR2 FQNEAQ. The CDR3 bases are TGTGCCAGCAGCTTAGCCCGCTCTGGGGCCAACGTCCTGACTTTC. Its protein product is CASSLARSGANVLTF. The full variable domain, in which reference TRBV7-8 and TRBJ2-6 provide the parts outside the CDR3, is GAGVSQSPRYKVAKRGQDVALRCDPISGHVSLFWYQQALGQGPEFLTYFQNEAQLDKSGLPSDRFFAERPEGSVSTLKIQRTQQEDSAVYLCASSLARSGANVLTFGAGSRLTVL.

The V gene is TRBV18, the J gene TRBJ1-2; 10 bases align to TRBD1. Germline V CDR1 and CDR2: KGHSH, LQKENI. V trimming: 3 bases; J trimming: 2 bases; junction bases outside the gene matches: 3. CDR3 length equals 15 residues. Here the CDR3 reads CASSPGTGENYGYTF. CDR3 DNA: TGTGCCAGCTCACCGGGGACAGGGGAGAACTATGGCTACACCTTC.

The CDR3 protein is CASSFAGKGELFF. In DNA, the CDR3 is TGTGCCAGCAGTTTTGCGGGCAAGGGGGAGCTGTTTTTT. The genes are TRBV28 and TRBJ2-2; D possibly corresponds to TRBD2 (5 bases). CDR3 length equals 13 residues. The V gene lost 3 bases and the J gene lost 8 bases, with 10 bases spanning the gap. The V gene's germline CDR1 is MDHEN and CDR2 SYDVKM.

This chain uses TRBV27 with TRBJ2-3; D is undetermined. Germline V lookup: CDR1 MNHEY, CDR2 SMNVEV (reference sequence). The CDR3 covers 12 residues. V was cut by 5 bases and J by 1 base, with 4 bases left in between. CDR3 protein: CASSTRTDTQYF. The CDR3 nucleotides read TGTGCCAGCAGTACGCGCACAGATACGCAGTATTTT.

This chain uses TRBV2 with TRBJ2-1; 10 bases agree with TRBD2. The CDR3 has 14 residues. With V trimmed by 6 bases and J by 4 bases, 3 bases remained unmatched. Germline values: CDR1 SNHLY, CDR2 FYNNEI. In DNA form, the CDR3 reads TGTGCCAGCAGCGGGACTAGCGAGTACAATGAGCAGTTCTTC. It encodes CASSGTSEYNEQFF.

V gene TRBV28 combines with J gene TRBJ1-5; 8 positions match TRBD1. Germline V gene lookup returns CDR1 MDHEN and CDR2 SYDVKM. Trimming removed 6 bases from V and 0 bases from J; junction bases left unmatched: 4. The CDR3 covers 15 residues. CDR3: CASRGQADSNQPQHF. The CDR3 region has the DNA TGTGCCAGCAGGGGACAGGCAGATAGCAATCAGCCCCAGCATTTT.

V usage is TRBV9 and J usage is TRBJ1-2, with 7 bases lining up with TRBD1. The length of the CDR3 is 14 residues. Trimming at V came to 4 bases and at J to 3 bases, leaving 6 bases not matched to a gene. Germline V gene lookup returns CDR1 SGDLS and CDR2 YYNGEE. This chain's CDR3 is CASSPTGIDYGYTF. As DNA, the CDR3 is TGTGCCAGCAGCCCGACAGGGATCGACTATGGCTACACCTTC.

CDR3 DNA: TGTGCCAGTAGTACGGAACTGGGCTACGAGCAGTACTTC. Its protein is CASSTELGYEQYF. This chain joins TRBV19 and TRBJ2-7; D ambiguous. Looked up from germline, CDR1 is LNHDA and CDR2 is SQIVND (reference sequence). The length of the CDR3 is 13 residues. V lost 4 bases, J lost 3 bases, and 10 bases lay in between.